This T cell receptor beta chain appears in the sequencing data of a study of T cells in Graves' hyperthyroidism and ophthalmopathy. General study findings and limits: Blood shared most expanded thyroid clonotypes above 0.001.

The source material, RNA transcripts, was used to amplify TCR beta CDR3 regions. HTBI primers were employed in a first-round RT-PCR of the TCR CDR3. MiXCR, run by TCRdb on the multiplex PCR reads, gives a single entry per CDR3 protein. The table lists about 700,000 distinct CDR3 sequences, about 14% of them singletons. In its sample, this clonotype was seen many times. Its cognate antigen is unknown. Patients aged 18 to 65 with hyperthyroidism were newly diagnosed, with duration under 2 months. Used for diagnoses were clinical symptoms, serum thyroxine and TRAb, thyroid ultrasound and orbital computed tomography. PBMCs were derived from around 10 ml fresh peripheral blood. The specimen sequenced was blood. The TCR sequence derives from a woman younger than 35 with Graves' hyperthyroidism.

Written as DNA, the CDR3 is TGTGCCAGCAGCGATAGGACAGGCAATCGGTATGGCTACACCTTC. Translated: CASSDRTGNRYGYTF. The chain is built from TRBV7-2 and TRBJ1-2; 7 nucleotides agree with TRBD1. CDR3 size: 15 residues. V was pared by 5 bases and J by 5 bases, with 11 bases of the junction left unmatched. Germline lookup yields CDR1 SGHTA and CDR2 FQGNSA. The entire variable domain, with the rest obtained from reference TRBV7-2 and TRBJ1-2, is as follows: GAGVSQSPSNKVTEKGKDVELRCDPISGHTALYWYRQSLGQGLEFLIYFQGNSAPDKSGLPSDRFSAERTGGSVSTLTIQRTQQEDSAVYLCASSDRTGNRYGYTFGSGTRLTVV.